Following are 22 T cell receptor delta chains from one sample sequenced in a study of DNA immune sequencing with unique molecular identifiers (dated by TCRdb to the early 2020s). Libraries were prepared through multiplex PCR. Sequencing relied on an Illumina MiniSeq. A 32-plex assay with primers for all 8 TRDV and 4 TRDJ genes covering the CDR3 was used to amplify genomic DNA. During three to four cycles of barcoding PCR, a 12-nucleotide UMI was attached, and a second PCR using Illumina adapter primers followed. In TCRdb, clones were called once more from the public reads by CATT, and rows of identical DNA were later combined. Present in this sample are under 6,000 delta-chain clones, approximately 10% of which were seen just once. The ten largest clones capture about half of the sample. The sequenced sample was gamma-delta T cells enriched from blood buffy coat, or unenriched PBMCs (not recorded which). The receptors originated from a human donor in good health.

This clone was observed a few times. A far larger clone is one base from this, pointing to a likely read error. This CDR3 is also generated by other DNA sequences in the sample. The CDR3, as DNA: TGTGCCTGTGACAGTCTAGTGTACACCGATAAACTTATCTTT. It is translated as CACDSLVYTDKLIF. The J gene is TRDJ1, the V gene TRDV2; no definite D call. CDR3 length: 14 amino acids. Germline V gene sequence: CDR1 GEAIGNYY, CDR2 EKD.

The J gene is TRDJ1, while no V gene call was made; TRDD3, as called in the table, went unchecked against the DNA. The CDR3 length is 25 residues. The CDR3 here is CASKPSHHSGLTGAWRFRYTDKLIF. The CDR3 DNA follows: TGTGCCTCTAAACCTTCCCACCATTCTGGCCTGACTGGGGCATGGCGTTTTCGGTACACCGATAAACTCATCTTT.

This clone was seen more than once but under ten times. This DNA's translation and the protein TCRdb lists, from a much larger clone, do not match at residue 6, likely due to a read error; the protein shown is translated from the DNA. The CDR3 DNA sequence: TGTGCCTGTGATTCGGAAGAGAACACCGATAAACTCATCTTT. It encodes CACDSEENTDKLIF. This chain joins TRDV2 and TRDJ1, with D hard to call. Germline lookup yields CDR1 GEAIGNYY and CDR2 EKD. This CDR3 has 14 amino acids. Trimming removed 4 bases from V and 0 bases from J, with 11 bases in between.

In the case of this clone: The protein held in TCRdb is that of a much larger clone and does not match this DNA's translation at residue 4, likely because of a read error; the protein shown is translated from the DNA. The J gene is TRDJ1, the V gene TRDV2; TRDD3 aligns across 10 bases. J lost 0 bases, V lost 6 bases, and 9 bases had no gene match. This CDR3 spans 16 amino acids. Germline lookup yields CDR1 GEAIGNYY and CDR2 EKD. The CDR3 reads CACNSLLGDYTDKLIF. The DNA of the CDR3 is TGTGCCTGTAACTCCCTACTGGGGGATTACACCGATAAACTCATCTTT.

To note about this clone: A far larger clone is only one base removed, so a read error is likely. Other DNA sequences of this sample code for an identical CDR3. The chain recombines TRDV2 with TRDJ3; 13 bases are shared with TRDD3. Germline CDR1 is GEAIGNYY and CDR2 is EKD. With V trimmed by 4 bases and J by 3 bases, 11 bases remained unmatched. CDR3 length: 20 amino acids. The CDR3 sequence: CACDTVLLGDTNWDTRQMFF. The CDR3 coding sequence is TGTGCCTGTGATACCGTACTACTGGGGGATACGAACTGGGACACCCGACAGATGTTTTTC.

Points on this clone: A far larger clone differs by one base, so this is likely a read error. The J gene was recorded as TRDJ3; no V gene was called; the table names TRDD3, a call not compared with the DNA. There are 19 residues in the CDR3. This CDR3 reads CACDTGGLRSSWDTRQMFF. The CDR3 nucleotides are TGTGCGTGTGACACGGGGGGGCTACGGAGCTCCTGGGACACCCGACAGATGTTTTTC.

This clone was counted a few times. This is likely an artifact of a read error, given a far larger clone one base away. The identical CDR3 is also encoded by other nucleotide sequences in the sample. The rearrangement joins TRDV2 to TRDJ1; 12 nucleotides line up with TRDD3. The CDR3 covers 15 residues. The germline gives CDR1 GEAIGNYY, CDR2 EKD. CDR3 region: CACDTVSGGYDKLIF. DNA for the CDR3: TGTGCCTGTGACACCGTTTCTGGGGGATACGATAAACTTATCTTT.

The sample holds a few counts of this clone. TCRdb shows a much larger clone's protein in place of this DNA's translation, and the two differ at residue 8, likely through a read error; the protein shown is translated from the DNA. V is TRDV2 and J is TRDJ3; D call uncertain. The CDR3 is 18 amino acids. Trimming stripped 1 base from V and 0 bases from J, with 12 bases between. Germline CDR1 and CDR2: GEAIGNYY and EKD. The CDR3 bases are TGTGCCTGTGACACTCTACTGTGGAGCTCCTGGGACACCCGACAGATGTTTTTC. It yields the protein CACDTLLWSSWDTRQMFF.

This clone was counted only a few times. A far larger clone is just one base off, so this is likely a read error. Other DNA sequences in the sample encode the same CDR3. The genes are TRDV2 and TRDJ3, with 7 bases that match TRDD3. CDR3 length: 22 residues. Germline CDR1 is GEAIGNYY and CDR2 is EKD. Trimming at V came to 4 bases and at J to 0 bases, leaving 20 bases not matched to a gene. CDR3 sequence reads: CACDPTGVGGPESSWDTRQMFF. CDR3 DNA sequence: TGTGCCTGTGATCCAACCGGGGTTGGGGGACCCGAGAGCTCCTGGGACACCCGACAGATGTTTTTC.

In its sample, this clone was seen many times. The rearrangement joins TRDV2 to TRDJ3; TRDD3 aligns across 9 bases. The CDR3 extends over 17 amino acids. CDR1 is GEAIGNYY, CDR2 EKD, per germline. V trimming: 4 bases; J trimming: 6 bases; junction bases outside the gene matches: 9. As DNA, the CDR3 is TGTGCCTGTGATGGGGCTGGGGGATCCCCGGACACCCGACAGATGTTTTTC. Encoded protein: CACDGAGGSPDTRQMFF.

A remark on this clone: A read error likely explains this, since a far larger clone differs by one base. This sample also contains other DNA sequences that code for the same CDR3. The genes are TRDV2 and TRDJ3; 11 bases fit TRDD3. The CDR3 consists of 18 residues. Germline V gene lookup returns CDR1 GEAIGNYY and CDR2 EKD. This CDR3 reads CACDTAGGYSWDTRQMFF. The CDR3 DNA is TGTGCCTGTGACACCGCTGGGGGATACTCCTGGGACACCCGGCAGATGTTTTTC.

This clone was counted many times. The rearrangement links TRDV2 to TRDJ1, with 8 positions matching TRDD3. Germline V CDR1 and CDR2: GEAIGNYY, EKD. The CDR3 consists of 17 residues. Trimming took 3 bases from V and 1 from J; bases not matched to a gene: 12. In nucleotides, the CDR3 is TGTGCCTGTGACCACGCCTCGTACTGGGGGCCCACCGATAAACTCATCTTT. It yields the protein CACDHASYWGPTDKLIF.

In the case of this clone: TCRdb's listed protein matches a much larger clone and diverges from this DNA's translation at residue 13, likely through a read error; the protein shown comes from the DNA. The chain is built from TRDV2 and TRDJ3; TRDD3 is a possible D gene (5 bases). This CDR3 region has 19 residues. CDR1 and CDR2 (germline): GEAIGNYY, EKD. The CDR3 spells CACDTGGLRSSWYTRQMFF. CDR3 nucleotide sequence: TGTGCCTGTGACACGGGGGGGCTACGGAGCTCCTGGTACACCCGACAGATGTTTTTC.

This clone was observed a few times. TCRdb's protein for this DNA is that of a much larger clone and differs from the translation at residue 8, likely a read error; the protein shown is the DNA translation. The chain couples TRDV2 to TRDJ1; 7 nucleotides align to TRDD3. Trimming at V came to 0 bases and at J to 3 bases, leaving 15 bases not matched to a gene. The germline V gene has CDR1 GEAIGNYY and CDR2 EKD. There are 18 residues in the CDR3. As DNA, the CDR3 is TGTGCCTGTGACACCGTAGGAGATGGGGATATCCGATCCGATAAACTCATCTTT. Protein: CACDTVGDGDIRSDKLIF.

Worth noting for this clone: The protein TCRdb lists belongs to a much larger clone and differs from this DNA's translation at residue 8, which points to a read error; the protein shown is made from the DNA. The rearrangement links TRDV2 to TRDJ1; TRDD3 aligns across 8 bases. The CDR3 covers 15 residues. Losses at the gene ends were 3 bases for V and 3 bases for J; bases not matched to a gene: 8. Germline loops: CDR1 GEAIGNYY, CDR2 EKD. CDR3 sequence reads: CACDPLGVKSDKLIF. CDR3 nucleotide sequence: TGTGCCTGTGACCCACTGGGGGTTAAATCCGATAAACTCATCTTT.

Notes on this clone: This likely reflects a read error, since a far larger clone is one base away. Distinct nucleotide sequences in the sample also encode this CDR3. This chain joins TRDV2 and TRDJ1; 8 nucleotides line up with TRDD3. Germline-derived CDR1 and CDR2 are GEAIGNYY and EKD. The CDR3 is 17 amino acids. Germline trimming cut 1 base from V and 0 bases from J; bases unmatched to any gene: 9. CDR3 in amino acids: CACDTLGDGKYTDKLIF. In DNA, the CDR3 is TGTGCCTGTGACACTTTGGGGGATGGAAAGTACACCGATAAACTCATCTTT.

There are a few counts of this clone. This likely reflects a read error, since a far larger clone is one base away. The sample carries other DNA sequences with the same CDR3. This rearrangement joins TRDV2 to TRDJ1, with D maybe TRDD3 (5 bases). Germline-derived CDR1 and CDR2 are GEAIGNYY and EKD. The CDR3 extends over 15 amino acids. The CDR3 DNA reads as TGTGCCTGTGACCCCGTAATACGGCGCACCGATAAACTAATCTTT. Residues: CACDPVIRRTDKLIF.

This clone is medium-sized by share. This rearrangement joins TRDV2 to TRDJ1; 10 bases map to TRDD3. The CDR3 loop spans 17 amino acids. Germline loops: CDR1 GEAIGNYY, CDR2 EKD. Unmatched junction bases numbered 6, after V lost 0 bases and J lost 0 bases. The CDR3 region is CACDTVGTGGYTDKLIF. The CDR3 DNA sequence: TGTGCCTGTGACACCGTGGGTACTGGGGGATACACCGATAAACTCATCTTT.

A few counts support this clone. A far more abundant clone sits one base away, making this likely a read error. The same CDR3 also results from other DNA sequences found in this sample. V is TRDV2 and J is TRDJ3; D ambiguous. The germline CDR1 and CDR2 sequences are GEAIGNYY and EKD. CDR3 length: 17 amino acids. This CDR3 reads CACDTSPPSWDTRQMFF. CDR3 DNA sequence: TGTGCATGTGACACATCGCCCCCCTCCTGGGACACCCGACAGATGTTTTTC.

The chain links TRAV29/DV5 to TRDJ1; the match to TRDD3 covers 11 bases. No J gene was available from TCRdb, and it was assigned here by a germline match of the DNA. The CDR3 length is 22 residues. Germline values: CDR1 NSMFDY, CDR2 ISSIKDK. With 0 bases clipped from V and 0 bases from J, the junction kept 22 bases outside the gene matches. The CDR3, as DNA: TGTGCAGCAAGCGCGAGGTCCTCTCGGTACTGGGGGATAGAGGGGTACACCGATAAACTCATCTTT. This gives the protein CAASARSSRYWGIEGYTDKLIF.

This clone was counted a few times. TCRdb's protein, taken from a much larger clone, differs from this DNA's translation at residue 10, likely owing to a read error; the protein displayed comes from the DNA. CDR3 residues: CACDALLGDKGQLFF. CDR3 DNA: TGTGCCTGTGACGCCTTACTGGGGGATAAAGGGCAACTCTTCTTT. V usage is TRDV2 and J usage is TRDJ2; 11 nucleotides match TRDD3. The V gene's germline CDR1 is GEAIGNYY and CDR2 EKD. The CDR3 has 15 residues. V trimming: 3 bases; J trimming: 11 bases; junction bases outside the gene matches: 10.

This clone was seen a few times. For this DNA, TCRdb reports the protein of a much larger clone, which diverges at residue 8, most likely from a read error; the protein presented here is translated directly from the DNA. The chain has TRDV2 and TRDJ1; TRDD3 might be the D (5 bases). The CDR3 is made up of 17 amino acids. Trimming took off 0 bases at V and 1 base at J, with 17 bases between the two ends. Germline V gives CDR1 GEAIGNYY, CDR2 EKD. The CDR3 protein is CACDTVGVYASTDKLIF. CDR3 sequence (DNA): TGTGCCTGTGACACCGTTGGGGTATACGCCTCCACCGATAAACTCATCTTT.